Shown below are 32 T cell receptor beta chains from a single sample sequenced in a study of T cell changes during pregnancy in multiple sclerosis (dated by TCRdb to 2018 to 2020). Library prep was done by the immunoSEQ multiplex PCR assay. TCRdb took this table from immuneACCESS and kept in-frame rearrangements with V and J called. Such tables lack part of the clones; where checked against another copy, unresolved V genes explain under half of the gap, and the rest is unexplained. The sample table contains 55,000 to 70,000 clones; only one count was recorded for 92% of them. The ten largest account for about 0.3% of the sample. Here the sequenced sample was CD4+ T cells from peripheral blood mononuclear cells, taken after pregnancy. These receptors all stem from a female donor with multiple sclerosis, enrolled in a pregnancy study.

V usage is TRBV10-3 and J usage is TRBJ2-1; TRBD1 agrees at 10 bases. The CDR3 contains 14 residues. Per germline, CDR1 ENHRY and CDR2 SYGVKD. Unmatched junction bases numbered 5, after V lost 8 bases and J lost 4 bases. Written as DNA, the CDR3 is TGTGCCATCTGGACAGGGGGAAGATACAATGAGCAGTTCTTC. This gives the protein CAIWTGGRYNEQFF.

The CDR3 DNA follows: TGCGCCAGCAGCCCCGTTTATGAGGCAAACATGAACACTGAAGCTTTCTTT. Its protein is CASSPVYEANMNTEAFF. This chain connects TRBV5-1 to TRBJ1-1; D ambiguous. Looked up from germline, CDR1 is SGHRS and CDR2 is YFSETQ. The CDR3 runs 17 residues. V shed 4 bases and J shed 0 bases, with 19 bases lying between them.

The chain is built from TRBV10-3 and TRBJ2-1, with 11 nucleotides matching TRBD2. CDR1 is ENHRY and CDR2 is SYGVKD in the germline V gene. V was pared by 6 bases and J by 4 bases, with 17 bases of the junction left unmatched. The CDR3 is 19 amino acids. CDR3 amino acids: CAIRQRTSGPGLLYNEQFF. For the CDR3, the DNA is TGTGCCATCAGACAAAGGACTAGCGGGCCGGGTCTACTTTACAATGAGCAGTTCTTC.

The chain employs TRBV27 and TRBJ1-3; possible D gene TRBD1, 6 bases. V was clipped by 10 bases and J by 2 bases, with 18 bases between them. The CDR3 is made up of 15 amino acids. Germline CDR1 and CDR2: MNHEY and SMNVEV (reference sequence). CDR3 DNA: TGTGCCAACTCCCGACAGGCCTGGCCTGGAAACACCATATATTTT. It codes for CANSRQAWPGNTIYF.

The chain is built from TRBV30 and TRBJ2-3; D gene uncertain. Germline V gives CDR1 GTSNPN, CDR2 SVGIG (reference sequence). The CDR3 covers 12 residues. The V and J ends lost 7 bases and 0 bases respectively, with 8 bases between them. CDR3 bases: TGTGCCTTTCCCGTGAGCACAGATACGCAGTATTTT. Its protein is CAFPVSTDTQYF.

The J gene is TRBJ2-3, the V gene TRBV9, with 13 nucleotides matching TRBD2. Germline V gene data show CDR1 as SGDLS and CDR2 as YYNGEE. The CDR3 loop spans 14 amino acids. V shed 5 bases, J shed 6 bases, and the junction held 3 bases outside the gene matches. This CDR3 reads CASSGLAGADTQYF. Here the CDR3 DNA reads TGTGCCAGCAGTGGACTAGCGGGAGCCGATACGCAGTATTTT.

This rearrangement joins TRBV19 to TRBJ2-7; 7 bases are shared with TRBD1. This CDR3 spans 11 amino acids. Germline V gene sequence: CDR1 LNHDA, CDR2 SQIVND (reference sequence). After removal of 10 bases from V and 3 bases from J, the junction contained 3 bases not matched to a gene. The CDR3 DNA reads TGTGCCACCGGACAGGTCTACGAGCAGTACTTC. Translation: CATGQVYEQYF. The full variable domain, in which reference TRBV19 and TRBJ2-7 provide the parts outside the CDR3, is DGGITQSPKYLFRKEGQNVTLSCEQNLNHDAMYWYRQDPGQGLRLIYYSQIVNDFQKGDIAEGYSVSREKKESFPLTVTSAQKNPTAFYLCATGQVYEQYFGPGTRLTVT.

The chain couples TRBV9 to TRBJ2-2; perhaps TRBD1 as D (5 bases). Germline loops: CDR1 SGDLS, CDR2 YYNGEE. V was shortened by 3 bases and J by 3 bases, with 12 bases between the two germline ends. The CDR3 extends over 15 amino acids. CDR3 DNA: TGTGCCAGCAGCGGGCATACAGGATACACCGGGGAGCTGTTTTTT. It codes for CASSGHTGYTGELFF.

The rearrangement uses TRBV2 and TRBJ1-2; the match to TRBD1 covers 7 bases. The V gene's germline CDR1 is SNHLY and CDR2 FYNNEI. V lost 6 bases, J lost 4 bases, and 5 bases stayed unmatched. This CDR3 comprises 13 residues. CDR3 bases: TGTGCCAGCAGAGAGGGGGCAGTCTATGGCTACACCTTC. Amino acids: CASREGAVYGYTF.

The chain recombines TRBV19 with TRBJ1-5; possible D gene TRBD1, 5 bases. Germline lookup yields CDR1 LNHDA and CDR2 SQIVND (reference sequence). V was cut by 7 bases and J by 1 base, with 20 bases left in between. CDR3 length: 17 residues. CDR3 nucleotides: TGTGCCAGTACCGACTCCGACATGGGACTGAGCAATCAGCCCCAGCATTTT. Translating it yields CASTDSDMGLSNQPQHF.

The chain has TRBV30 and TRBJ2-7; a possible D gene is TRBD2 (6 bases). This CDR3 is 14 amino acids long. Per germline, CDR1 GTSNPN and CDR2 SVGIG (reference sequence). V dropped 3 bases and J dropped 3 bases, with 15 bases sitting between them. As DNA, the CDR3 is TGTGCCTGGAGCTCCGGGACTGAGGACTACGAGCAGTACTTC. It encodes CAWSSGTEDYEQYF.

The rearrangement uses TRBV11-2 and TRBJ2-7, with TRBD2 matching 7 bases. Germline-derived CDR1 and CDR2 are SGHAT and FQNNGV. CDR3 length: 12 residues. Trimming removed 6 bases from V and 3 bases from J; junction bases left unmatched: 2. The CDR3 region has the DNA TGTGCCAGCAGTGAGCGGGACTACGAGCAGTACTTC. This translates into CASSERDYEQYF.

The chain is built from TRBV2 and TRBJ1-1, with 8 bases identical to TRBD1. CDR3 length: 13 amino acids. V shed 5 bases, J shed 11 bases, and the junction held 10 bases outside the gene matches. Looked up from germline, CDR1 is SNHLY and CDR2 is FYNNEI. The DNA of the CDR3 is TGTGCCAGCAGTATCACAGGGGGTAAAGGGGCTTTCTTT. It translates to CASSITGGKGAFF.

This chain links TRBV5-4 with TRBJ2-1; maybe TRBD2 (7 bases). V was clipped by 4 bases and J by 6 bases, with 17 bases between them. Germline V CDR1 and CDR2: SGHNT, YYREEE (reference sequence). This CDR3 is built from 15 residues. The CDR3, as DNA: TGTGCCAGCAGCCCCCCGGGGGGCCTAGGCAATGAGCAGTTCTTC. Translated: CASSPPGGLGNEQFF.

This rearrangement joins TRBV29-1 to TRBJ1-2; 8 nucleotides match TRBD1. The CDR3 consists of 14 residues. V lost 0 bases, J lost 8 bases, and 8 bases stayed unmatched. Germline CDR1 SQVTM, CDR2 ANQGSEA. CDR3 in DNA: TGCAGCGTTGAAGAGCCCGCGGACAGGGTAGGCTACACCTTC. This gives the protein CSVEEPADRVGYTF.

V usage is TRBV5-1 and J usage is TRBJ2-2; D is unclear. The V gene's germline CDR1 is SGHRS and CDR2 YFSETQ. The CDR3 consists of 14 residues. V gave up 0 bases and J gave up 7 bases, with 10 bases separating them. As DNA, the CDR3 is TGCGCCAGCAGCTTGGGACTGCGAGACGGGGAGCTGTTTTTT. Encoded protein: CASSLGLRDGELFF.

This clone showed up just once. The chain carries TRBV6-1 and TRBJ2-1, with D possibly being TRBD2 (6 bases). The CDR3 is made up of 15 amino acids. The germline CDR1 and CDR2 sequences are MNHNS and SASEGT. The V and J ends lost 0 bases and 7 bases respectively, with 13 bases between them. CDR3 DNA: TGTGCCAGCAGTGAAGCGCGCGGGGTTAGGAATGAGCAGTTCTTC. Translated, it gives CASSEARGVRNEQFF.

The chain joins TRBV28 to TRBJ1-1, with no clear D. Deletions cut 5 bases from V and 0 bases from J, with 7 bases between. Germline V CDR1 and CDR2: MDHEN, SYDVKM. The CDR3 is made up of 13 amino acids. The CDR3: CASSPYLNTEAFF. As DNA, the CDR3 is TGTGCCAGCAGTCCGTACTTGAACACTGAAGCTTTCTTT.

V usage is TRBV4-1 and J usage is TRBJ1-1; 11 bases are a match to TRBD1. This CDR3 is 18 amino acids long. Germline-derived CDR1 and CDR2 are MGHRA and YSYEKL. V shed 3 bases, J shed 4 bases, and the junction held 13 bases outside the gene matches. The CDR3 DNA reads as TGCGCCAGCAGCCACCCCTTATCTGGGACAGGGGGTAGCACTGAAGCTTTCTTT. This encodes CASSHPLSGTGGSTEAFF.

CDR3: CASSLSGQGSTFF. The CDR3 coding sequence is TGTGCCAGCAGTTTATCCGGACAGGGATCAACTTTCTTT. This chain uses TRBV27 with TRBJ1-1, with 8 positions matching TRBD1. V was clipped by 0 bases and J by 12 bases; unmatched bases: 6. The germline V gene has CDR1 MNHEY and CDR2 SMNVEV (reference sequence). This CDR3 region has 13 residues.

Here the CDR3 reads CASSPGGAGGMTDTQYF. CDR3 DNA sequence: TGTGCCAGCAGCCCTGGCGGGGCGGGGGGTATGACAGATACGCAGTATTTT. The chain employs TRBV4-2 and TRBJ2-3, with TRBD2 matching 8 bases. CDR3 size: 17 residues. Germline-derived CDR1 and CDR2 are LGHNA and YNFKEQ. The J segment lost 3 bases and the V segment lost 4 bases, leaving 12 bases of the junction unmatched.

The J gene is TRBJ1-2, the V gene TRBV5-4; 10 bases line up with TRBD1. The J segment lost 2 bases and the V segment lost 4 bases, leaving 5 bases of the junction unmatched. There are 15 residues in the CDR3. The V gene's germline CDR1 is SGHNT and CDR2 YYREEE (reference sequence). The CDR3 region is CASSQRQGANYGYTF. CDR3 sequence (DNA): TGTGCCAGCAGCCAAAGACAGGGGGCGAACTATGGCTACACCTTC.

This chain uses TRBV5-1 with TRBJ1-5; TRBD1 might be the D (5 bases). With 0 bases removed from V and 5 bases from J, the gap between germline ends came to 12 bases. Germline loops: CDR1 SGHRS, CDR2 YFSETQ. CDR3 length: 15 residues. CDR3 nucleotide sequence: TGCGCCAGCAGCTTGGCGGCAGGGAAGGATCAGCCCCAGCATTTT. Its translation: CASSLAAGKDQPQHF.

This chain joins TRBV7-2 and TRBJ1-6; D not resolved. CDR1 and CDR2 (germline): SGHTA, FQGNSA. V was shortened by 3 bases and J by 0 bases, with 9 bases between the two germline ends. The CDR3 is 16 amino acids. This CDR3 is CASSFSGSSYNSPLHF. In nucleotides, the CDR3 is TGTGCCAGCAGCTTTAGTGGTAGCTCCTATAATTCACCCCTCCACTTT.

The J gene is TRBJ1-3, the V gene TRBV30; unclear D gene. With 0 bases removed from V and 8 bases from J, the gap between germline ends came to 5 bases. Germline V gives CDR1 GTSNPN, CDR2 SVGIG (reference sequence). The CDR3 loop spans 11 amino acids. The CDR3 protein is CAWSVRDTIYF. The CDR3 bases are TGTGCCTGGAGTGTTCGGGACACCATATATTTT.

The rearrangement joins TRBV10-3 to TRBJ2-1; 9 nucleotides line up with TRBD1. Germline CDR1 reads ENHRY; CDR2 reads SYGVKD. The CDR3 sequence is 14 residues long. Trimming cost V 5 bases and J 7 bases; bases outside gene matches: 6. The CDR3 loop is CAISPGTGTNEQFF. As DNA, the CDR3 is TGTGCCATCAGTCCCGGGACAGGGACGAATGAGCAGTTCTTC.

The genes are TRBV25-1 and TRBJ1-4; D is possibly TRBD1 (6 bases). In germline, CDR1 is MGHDK, CDR2 SYGVNS. The V end was cut by 4 bases, the J end by 0 bases, with 15 bases between. The CDR3 is 17 amino acids. This CDR3 reads CASSAPLGGATNEKLFF. In DNA form, the CDR3 reads TGTGCCAGCAGTGCCCCCCTAGGGGGTGCAACTAATGAAAAACTGTTTTTT.

The V gene is TRBV5-1, the J gene TRBJ1-2; tentatively, D is TRBD1 (6 bases). CDR3 length equals 13 residues. From germline, CDR1 is SGHRS and CDR2 YFSETQ. V lost 4 bases to trimming and J lost 3 bases, with 10 bases between them. The DNA of the CDR3 is TGCGCCAGCAGCCCAGACAGGCACTATGGCTACACCTTC. Translation: CASSPDRHYGYTF.

The chain couples TRBV5-1 to TRBJ1-6; D is unresolved. This CDR3 region has 15 residues. Between the trimmed V and J ends, which lost 3 bases and 7 bases, there was a span of 14 bases. Germline CDR1 reads SGHRS; CDR2 reads YFSETQ. The CDR3 sequence: CASSSGRRENSPLHF. The CDR3 bases are TGCGCCAGCAGCTCCGGGCGGAGGGAAAATTCACCCCTCCACTTT.

This chain links TRBV7-2 with TRBJ2-2, with 7 bases matching TRBD2. Germline V gene data show CDR1 as SGHTA and CDR2 as FQGNSA. The CDR3 covers 16 residues. V lost 4 bases, J lost 0 bases, and 5 bases stayed unmatched. The CDR3 is CASSWVGGANTGELFF. The CDR3 nucleotides read TGTGCCAGCAGCTGGGTGGGGGGGGCGAACACCGGGGAGCTGTTTTTT.

V and J are TRBV10-3 and TRBJ2-3; D remains unclear. Germline V gene lookup returns CDR1 ENHRY and CDR2 SYGVKD. The CDR3 runs to 16 residues. Trimming took off 4 bases at V and 0 bases at J, with 14 bases between the two ends. The CDR3 sequence: CAISVRGRPSTDTQYF. The CDR3, as DNA: TGTGCCATCAGTGTTCGCGGCCGGCCGAGCACAGATACGCAGTATTTT.

The J gene is TRBJ1-2, the V gene TRBV28, with TRBD1 as a possible D gene (6 bases). CDR3 length: 13 amino acids. Germline V gene data show CDR1 as MDHEN and CDR2 as SYDVKM. V lost 7 bases and J lost 3, with 12 bases in between. The CDR3 DNA reads TGTGCCAGCAACCTTCAGGGGTACTATGGCTACACCTTC. Protein sequence: CASNLQGYYGYTF.